One TCR beta chain is described in this entry. Its antigen is as yet unknown. Deletions cut 1 base from V and 9 bases from J, with 14 bases between. Germline V gene lookup returns CDR1 SGHRS and CDR2 YFSETQ. The CDR3 contains 15 residues. The data stem from a study of CD8+CD57+ T cells in acquired aplastic anemia. Study results and limitations: Researchers report that around 29 CD8+ CDR3 sequences appeared in both patients and controls.

The template for TCR beta VDJ and CDR3 sequence profiling was genomic DNA. Via MiXCR, TCRdb re-called the reads, giving one row per CDR3 protein. The sample has 200,000 to 250,000 distinct CDR3 sequences; over 55% are singletons. Previously, flow cytometry had revealed CD8+CD57+ cell expansion in the patients chosen for sequencing. Material: sorted CD4+, CD8+, or CD8+CD57+ T cells (not recorded which) from PBMCs. The TCR sequence derives from a human donor with aplastic anemia. This chain connects TRBV5-1 to TRBJ1-6; unclear D gene. CDR3 region: CASSLTPPEGSPLHF. For the CDR3, the DNA is TGCGCCAGCAGCTTGACTCCCCCTGAAGGTTCACCCCTCCACTTT.